This T cell receptor beta chain is drawn from a study of blood T cell repertoires in COVID-19. Study in general: Some COVID-19 samples were acute and others convalescent; all came from the United States, Italy and Spain. T cells, B-cell-depleted T cells, or PBMCs supplied cDNA or gDNA.

Trimming pared 5 bases from V and 3 bases from J, leaving 12 bases between. Germline-derived CDR1 and CDR2 are SGHRS and YFSETQ. The length of the CDR3 is 13 residues. In the authors' methods: Estimation of nucleated cell counts relied on the amplification of reference gene primers. Assay: immunoSEQ multiplex PCR; the TCRdb copy retains only in-frame clones and omits some. V and J calls plus clone size are reproduced from that table; the DNA served to infer D and trimming. The table lists tens of thousands of clones, around 79% of them singletons. This clonotype was obtained from a woman older than 75 with active or convalescent COVID-19. Input material: peripheral blood. The chain combines TRBV5-1 with TRBJ2-7, with D perhaps matching TRBD2 (5 bases). CDR3 DNA: TGCGCCAGCAGGGAGGACGGCGTCTACGAGCAGTACTTC. It translates to CASREDGVYEQYF.